This is a list of T cell receptor beta chains from one sample in a study of blood T cells in healthy people across ages. TCRdb reprocessed the 5' RACE reads via MiXCR and lists one record per CDR3 protein. The table has hundreds of thousands of distinct CDR3 sequences, around a quarter seen once. The same sample was also studied in work on T cells of mothers and their children.

The sequenced sample was blood. These TCRs come from a boy aged 2 to 10 in good health. The CDR3 runs from the conserved cysteine through the conserved F or W. Each record gives: V gene, J gene, clone size, D gene, CDR3 DNA, CDR3 protein. The D gene is left open where the match is weak. Clone size appears in some rows only: once, few, many, or a class for an expanded clone.

v_gene: TRBV27
j_gene: TRBJ2-3
abundance: NA
d_gene: NA
CDR3nt: TGTGCCAGCAGTTTAATGGGGGACACAAGCTTCACAGATACGCAGTATTTT
CDR3aa: CASSLMGDTSFTDTQYF

v_gene: TRBV5-1
j_gene: TRBJ2-1
abundance: few
d_gene: NA
CDR3nt: TGCGCCAGCAGCTTGGGCCAAGACCGACCCCATGAGCAGTTCTTC
CDR3aa: CASSLGQDRPHEQFF

v_gene: TRBV21-1
j_gene: TRBJ2-5
abundance: NA
d_gene: NA
CDR3nt: TGTGCCAGCAGCATACAAGCGGGGGCCGGGGATGAGACCCAGTACTTC
CDR3aa: CASSIQAGAGDETQYF

v_gene: TRBV6-5
j_gene: TRBJ2-1
abundance: few
d_gene: TRBD1
CDR3nt: TGTGCCAGCAGCCAATCCGGGACAGGGCCATACAATGAGCAGTTCTTC
CDR3aa: CASSQSGTGPYNEQFF

v_gene: TRBV12-5
j_gene: TRBJ1-1
abundance: NA
d_gene: NA
CDR3nt: TGTGCTACTGAGCTCGCCCCCAATCGGGGGAACACTGAAGCTTTCTTT
CDR3aa: CATELAPNRGNTEAFF

v_gene: TRBV12-3/TRBV12-4
j_gene: TRBJ1-2
abundance: NA
d_gene: NA
CDR3nt: TGTGCCAGCAGTTTAGCCGGGACCCCAAACCCTAATGGCTACACCTTC
CDR3aa: CASSLAGTPNPNGYTF

v_gene: TRBV7-9
j_gene: TRBJ2-7
abundance: few
d_gene: NA
CDR3nt: TGTGCCAGCAGCTTAGCTCGGAGAGAGCAGTACTTC
CDR3aa: CASSLARREQYF

v_gene: TRBV7-2
j_gene: TRBJ1-4
abundance: NA
d_gene: NA
CDR3nt: TGTGCCAGCAGCTTCATGCAGGGGAAAGATGAAAAACTGTTTTTT
CDR3aa: CASSFMQGKDEKLFF

v_gene: TRBV11-2
j_gene: TRBJ2-7
abundance: NA
d_gene: TRBD2
CDR3nt: TGTGCCAGCAGCTTAGTCGGGACTAGCGGGGGGGCCTCCACTTACGAGCAGTACTTC
CDR3aa: CASSLVGTSGGASTYEQYF

v_gene: TRBV15
j_gene: TRBJ2-2
abundance: NA
d_gene: NA
CDR3nt: TGTGCCACCAGCAGAGATAATTTGGGGGCCGGGGAGCTGTTTTTT
CDR3aa: CATSRDNLGAGELFF

v_gene: TRBV7-2
j_gene: TRBJ2-7
abundance: few
d_gene: NA
CDR3nt: TGTGCCAGCAGCTCATCCCAGGGTGCCCTAGAGCAGTACTTC
CDR3aa: CASSSSQGALEQYF

v_gene: TRBV7-8
j_gene: TRBJ2-7
abundance: few
d_gene: TRBD1
CDR3nt: TGTGCCAGCAGCCTCGACAGGGTTCCCTCCTACGAGCAGTACTTC
CDR3aa: CASSLDRVPSYEQYF

v_gene: TRBV11-2
j_gene: TRBJ2-3
abundance: NA
d_gene: NA
CDR3nt: TGTGCCAGCAGCTTAAGCCAGGAAACAGATACGCAGTATTTT
CDR3aa: CASSLSQETDTQYF

v_gene: TRBV27
j_gene: TRBJ1-1
abundance: NA
d_gene: NA
CDR3nt: TGTGCCAGCAGTTTAAGTGGCTCGAACACTGAAGCTTTCTTT
CDR3aa: CASSLSGSNTEAFF

v_gene: TRBV19
j_gene: TRBJ1-2
abundance: NA
d_gene: NA
CDR3nt: TGTGCCAGTAACCGGGGGGGAGTCAACTATGGCTACACCTTC
CDR3aa: CASNRGGVNYGYTF

v_gene: TRBV7-8
j_gene: TRBJ2-3
abundance: many
d_gene: NA
CDR3nt: TGTGCCAGCAGCTTAGGGAGAAGCACAGATACGCAGTATTTT
CDR3aa: CASSLGRSTDTQYF

v_gene: TRBV18
j_gene: TRBJ2-6
abundance: few
d_gene: NA
CDR3nt: TGTGCCAGCTCCCTAGGAATTTCTGGGGCCAACGTCCTGACTTTC
CDR3aa: CASSLGISGANVLTF